One T cell receptor beta chain is described in this entry. Its antigen has not been determined. The record has no base qualities; no much larger clone is one base away. Genomic DNA was extracted from sorted cells for sequencing of the TCRbeta CDR3 region. The immunoSEQ Assay was used to sequence the TCRbeta CDR3 regions. The source is immuneACCESS, and TCRdb retained only in-frame sequences with V and J called. Part of the clones is not carried over; for the studies checked, unresolved V genes explain less than half of this, and the remainder is unexplained. The sample table lists 65,000 to 85,000 clones, about 87% of them with a count of one. Of the sample, around 7.5% falls within the top ten clones. This entry is derived from a study of OX40 agonist ivuxolimab in advanced cancers. Looking at the study overall: Ivuxolimab was a fully human IgG2 agonistic monoclonal antibody targeting the costimulatory receptor OX40 (CD134). Intravenous ivuxolimab was administered to patients every 2 weeks at six dose levels: 0.01, 0.1, 0.3, 1.5, 3 and 10 mg/kg. Prior anti-PD-1, anti-PD-L1 or anti-CTLA-4 therapy was permitted, and checkpoint inhibitors had been received by about 37% of dose-escalation patients. Three dose-escalation patients achieved partial responses, one with hepatocellular carcinoma and two with cutaneous melanoma. The dose-escalation cohort was about 87% male with a mean age of about 60 years, ranging from 23 to 79. The monotherapy dose-escalation portion (N ≈ 50 patients) of the phase I ivuxolimab trial is reported in the paper. Peripheral TCRbeta sequencing aimed to test whether ivuxolimab altered TCR sequence diversity and caused clonal T-cell expansion. Of the roughly 52 dose-escalation patients, hepatocellular carcinoma was present in approximately 20, melanoma in approximately 15, renal cell carcinoma in 9 and head and neck cancer in 9.

V gives up 6 bases and J gives up 1 base, and the segment between their germline ends measures 12 bases. In the germline V gene, CDR1 corresponds to WSHSY and CDR2 to SAAADI. The CDR3 covers 14 residues, taking in both the cysteine and the phenylalanine. Here the CDR3 DNA is all that survives: 42 bases in frame from base 1. The trial excluded patients who had a history of autoimmune disease or were on systemic immunosuppression. Peripheral blood for TCR sequencing was collected from all dose cohorts at baseline, on cycle 4 day 1, and on cycle 7 day 1. The samples were taken from a phase I, first-in-human, multicenter, open-label dose-escalation trial of ivuxolimab. Adults with locally advanced or metastatic melanoma, renal cell, hepatocellular, or head and neck squamous cell carcinoma were enrolled in the trial. Before TCR sequencing, CD4+ T cells and CD8+ T cells were sorted from peripheral blood as separate populations.

Results and caveats for the whole study, not just this receptor: Low levels of normalized T-cell clonal expansion were also shown by some nonresponding patients. After ivuxolimab, CD8+ T cells had more expanded clones than CD4+ T cells on average. Antigen specificity was not determined for the clonally expanded peripheral T cells. Clonal expansion of both CD4+ and CD8+ blood T cells was observed from baseline to week 6 at doses 0.1 to 3.0 mg/kg. In the 0.1-3.0 mg/kg groups, partial responders were among the patients with the lowest normalized peripheral clonal expansion, particularly in CD8+ T cells.

The receptor chain draws on TRBV10-2 and TRBJ2-5; TRBD2 is perhaps the D gene, given 5 matching bases. The source was CD4+ or CD8+ T cells sorted from blood, collected in a trial of the OX40 agonist ivuxolimab. This receptor was taken from an adult with an advanced solid tumor such as melanoma, head and neck, liver or kidney cancer. The nucleotides are TGCGCCAGCAGGGACTCTTTAACCCAAGAGACCCAGTACTTC. This sequence encodes CASRDSLTQETQYF.